This T cell receptor beta chain came from a study of T cell repertoires in cytomegalovirus infection. Study in general: Public TCR beta signatures were indicative of both CMV infection and a matching HLA type.

TCRdb used MiXCR to reprocess the reads, holding one entry per CDR3 protein. Counted here are 130,000 or so distinct CDR3 sequences, roughly 6.5% occurring once; the ten biggest clones make up around 17%. This CDR3 has 14 residues. V trimming: 5 bases; J trimming: 9 bases; junction bases outside the gene matches: 8. Germline-derived CDR1 and CDR2 are MNHNS and SASEGT. On this clonotype: The target antigen is unknown.

Findings and limits, study-wide: Cumulative frequency (of public TCR beta family members) identified carriers of CMV plus the relevant HLA. HLA-C-restricted CMV clonotypes gave the most frequent clonotype in two of eight donors.

V gene TRBV6-1 combines with J gene TRBJ2-1; 9 bases fit TRBD2. Sequencing input: PBMCs. This clonotype originated in a human donor in good health (CMV status not recorded). Some clones in this sample may be carry-over from other donors' samples. CDR3 DNA sequence: TGTGCCAGCAGTTCCGCGGGGGGGCGCGGTGAGCAGTTCTTC. Protein product: CASSSAGGRGEQFF.